Reported below is one T cell receptor (beta chain). Its target is not known. Germline lookup yields CDR1 GTSNPN and CDR2 SVGIG (reference sequence). CDR3 length: 12 residues. Trimming stripped 3 bases from V and 7 bases from J, with 7 bases between. The sample belongs to a study of cytotoxic CD8 clonotypes in ibrutinib-treated CLL. Whole-study findings and limits: Clonality measured at baseline exceeded age-matched healthy donors, tracking circulating CD8+ T-cell counts. Sustained-remission patients were sampled at different times than progressing patients were.

The protocol was immunoSEQ multiplex PCR, while the TCRdb copy is restricted to in-frame clones and leaves out a portion. Of some 93,000 clones in the sample, around 73% are singletons; the top ten hold 32%. J is TRBJ1-6 and V is TRBV30; D gene ambiguous. The sequenced sample was PBMCs, obtained after 12 months of ibrutinib treatment. The sequence was obtained from a human donor with chronic lymphocytic leukemia. The CDR3 DNA reads as TGTGCCTGGAGGGCAGTAAATTCACCCCTCCACTTT. Protein sequence: CAWRAVNSPLHF.